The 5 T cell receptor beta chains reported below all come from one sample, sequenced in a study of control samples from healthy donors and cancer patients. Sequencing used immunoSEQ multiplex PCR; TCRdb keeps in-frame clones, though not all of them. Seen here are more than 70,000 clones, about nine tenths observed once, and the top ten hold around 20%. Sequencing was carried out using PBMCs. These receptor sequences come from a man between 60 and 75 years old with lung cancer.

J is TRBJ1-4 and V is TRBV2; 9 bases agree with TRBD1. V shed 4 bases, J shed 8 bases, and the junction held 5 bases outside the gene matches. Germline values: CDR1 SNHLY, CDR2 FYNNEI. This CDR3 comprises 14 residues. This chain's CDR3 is CASSGTGVNEKLFF. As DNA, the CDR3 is TGTGCCAGCAGTGGGACAGGGGTAAACGAAAAACTGTTTTTT.

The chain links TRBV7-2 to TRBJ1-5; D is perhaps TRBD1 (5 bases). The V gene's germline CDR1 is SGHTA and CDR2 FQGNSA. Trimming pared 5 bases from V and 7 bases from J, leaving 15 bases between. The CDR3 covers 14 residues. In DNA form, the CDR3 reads TGTGCCAGCAGCCTCCAGGGCGGGGACCAGCCCCAGCATTTT. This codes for CASSLQGGDQPQHF.

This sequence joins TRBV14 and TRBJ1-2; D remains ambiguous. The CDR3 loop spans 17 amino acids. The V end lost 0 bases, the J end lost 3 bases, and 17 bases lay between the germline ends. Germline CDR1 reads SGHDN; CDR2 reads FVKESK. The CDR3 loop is CASSQDRRFSGDYGYTF. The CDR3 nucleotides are TGTGCCAGCAGCCAAGATCGAAGGTTTAGCGGTGACTATGGCTACACCTTC.

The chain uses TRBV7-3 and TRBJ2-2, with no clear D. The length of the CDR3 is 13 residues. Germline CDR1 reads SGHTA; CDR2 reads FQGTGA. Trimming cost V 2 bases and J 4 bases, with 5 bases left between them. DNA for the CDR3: TGTGCCAGCAGCTTACTCGTCACCGGGGAGCTGTTTTTT. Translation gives CASSLLVTGELFF.

The CDR3 nucleotides read TGTGCCACCAACAGCGGACAGCCAACCTACGAGCAGTACTTC. Residues: CATNSGQPTYEQYF. The chain uses TRBV15 and TRBJ2-7, with a possible D match to TRBD1 (6 bases). Trimming left V 7 bases short and J 2 bases short, with 15 bases between. The length of the CDR3 is 14 residues. Germline CDR1 LNHNV, CDR2 YYDKDF (reference sequence).